The 7 T cell receptor beta chains presented below share a single source sample, sequenced in a study of blood T cells in healthy people across ages. It was with a sample-barcoded 5' primer and a J-beta primer mix that a second PCR of roughly 6 to 12 cycles was run. TCRdb reprocessed the 5' RACE reads via MiXCR and lists one record per CDR3 protein. This table has around 700,000 distinct CDR3 sequences, around 25% appearing once. The data were also submitted as part of a second study, on T cells of mothers and their children.

The sequenced sample consisted of blood. The receptors originated from a boy between 10 and 17 years old in good health.

The sample holds a few counts of this clonotype. The chain is built from TRBV7-8 and TRBJ2-1, with 7 bases identical to TRBD2. The J call may be wrong; the DNA end is better matched by TRBJ2-7. Germline CDR1 reads SGHVS; CDR2 reads FQNEAQ. The CDR3 runs 15 residues. CDR3 in amino acids: CASSLEPGGGYEQYF. CDR3 nucleotide sequence: TGTGCCAGCAGCTTAGAGCCCGGGGGAGGGTACGAGCAGTACTTC.

This clonotype showed up just a few times. A much more abundant neighbour one base away suggests this may be a read error. The J gene is TRBJ2-7, the V gene TRBV20-1; possibly TRBD1 or TRBD2 for D (5 bases each). Germline V gene lookup returns CDR1 DFQATT and CDR2 SNEGSKA (reference sequence). This CDR3 is built from 11 residues. This CDR3 is CSTRDGTGQYF. The CDR3 nucleotides read TGCAGTACTAGGGATGGGACGGGGCAGTACTTC.

This clonotype was observed a handful of times. Mismatch with germline at one junction end may stem from a read error. This chain connects TRBV20-1 to TRBJ2-1, with TRBD2 matching over 13 bases. From germline, CDR1 is DFQATT and CDR2 SNEGSKA (reference sequence). The CDR3 runs to 15 residues. DNA for the CDR3: TGCAGTGCTAGGAGCGGACTAGCGGGAGTGGAGGAGCAGTCCTTC. This codes for CSARSGLAGVEEQSF.

This chain uses TRBV28 with TRBJ1-1; D unresolved. This CDR3 has 13 amino acids. The V gene's germline CDR1 is MDHEN and CDR2 SYDVKM. V lost 6 bases to trimming and J lost 7 bases, with 15 bases between them. CDR3 loop: CASRQQISHEAFF. The CDR3 region has the DNA TGTGCCAGCAGGCAACAGATATCCCATGAAGCTTTCTTT.

This clonotype was recorded many times. This chain links TRBV4-2 with TRBJ1-1; D might be TRBD1 (5 bases). Per the germline V gene, CDR1 is LGHNA and CDR2 is YNFKEQ. The CDR3 is 14 amino acids. The ends were cut back, 3 bases at V and 1 base at J, with 9 bases in the middle. As DNA, the CDR3 is TGTGCCAGCAGCCAGGATGGGGGGAACACTGAAGCTTTCTTT. Translation gives CASSQDGGNTEAFF.

The V gene is TRBV29-1, the J gene TRBJ2-3; TRBD2 agrees at 9 bases. V dropped 7 bases and J dropped 1; count of bases not matched to a gene: 6. Germline V gene sequence: CDR1 SQVTM, CDR2 ANQGSEA. This CDR3 spans 14 amino acids. CDR3 in amino acids: CSATSSGGTDTQYF. The CDR3 DNA follows: TGCAGCGCTACGTCTAGCGGGGGCACAGATACGCAGTATTTT.

The chain carries TRBV11-3 and TRBJ2-1; D possibly matches TRBD1 or TRBD2 (5 bases each). The germline V and J ends were trimmed by 1 base and 2 bases, with 9 bases remaining between them. The CDR3 is 15 residues long. Per germline, CDR1 SGHNT and CDR2 YENEEA. CDR3: CASSLGWGTYNEQFF. CDR3 bases: TGTGCCAGCAGCTTAGGATGGGGGACCTACAATGAGCAGTTCTTC.